The TCR beta chain described here comes from a study of T cells in Graves' hyperthyroidism and ophthalmopathy. Study-wide results and caveats: A model built on 13 V-J features separated ophthalmopathy from stable hyperthyroidism. Ophthalmopathy got predicted by the model a median 6.5 months before its onset.

RNA transcripts were the template for amplifying TCR beta CDR3 regions. Researchers ran a first-round RT-PCR on the TCR CDR3 using the HTBI primer set. TCRdb called the multiplex PCR reads again in MiXCR, with one record for every CDR3 protein. The table lists 300,000 to 400,000 distinct CDR3 sequences, approximately 15% of them singletons. Not enrolled were patients with uncontrolled infection, other autoimmune disease, pregnancy or lactation. V was pared by 3 bases and J by 0 bases, with 14 bases between. Germline V gene sequence: CDR1 LNHDA, CDR2 SQIVND (reference sequence). The length of the CDR3 is 17 residues. This clonotype was picked up a small number of times. The target antigen is unknown.

This rearrangement joins TRBV19 to TRBJ2-2; TRBD2 might be the D (6 bases). The clonotype was recovered from an older woman with Graves' hyperthyroidism. The sequenced sample consisted of blood. CDR3 nucleotides: TGTGCCAGTAGTATTACTCTCGGAGGGGCGAACACCGGGGAGCTGTTTTTT. Protein: CASSITLGGANTGELFF. The full variable domain, its missing parts supplied by reference TRBV19 and TRBJ2-2, is DGGITQSPKYLFRKEGQNVTLSCEQNLNHDAMYWYRQDPGQGLRLIYYSQIVNDFQKGDIAEGYSVSREKKESFPLTVTSAQKNPTAFYLCASSITLGGANTGELFFGEGSRLTVL.